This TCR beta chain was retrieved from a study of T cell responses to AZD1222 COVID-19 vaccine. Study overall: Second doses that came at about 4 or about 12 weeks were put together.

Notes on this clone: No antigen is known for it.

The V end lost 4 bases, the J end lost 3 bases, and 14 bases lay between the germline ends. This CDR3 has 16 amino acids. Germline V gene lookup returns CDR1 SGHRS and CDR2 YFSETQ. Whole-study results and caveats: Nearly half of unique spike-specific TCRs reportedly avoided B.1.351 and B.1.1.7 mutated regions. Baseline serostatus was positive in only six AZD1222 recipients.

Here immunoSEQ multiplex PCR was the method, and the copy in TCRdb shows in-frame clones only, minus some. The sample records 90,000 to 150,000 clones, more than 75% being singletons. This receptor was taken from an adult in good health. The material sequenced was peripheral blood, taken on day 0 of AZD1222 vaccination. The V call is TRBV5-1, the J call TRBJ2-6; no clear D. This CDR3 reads CASSPSTGHGANVLTF. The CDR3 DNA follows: TGCGCCAGCAGCCCCTCCACGGGCCATGGGGCCAACGTCCTGACTTTC.